The sequence of this T cell receptor (beta chain) was determined in a study of T-cell reconstitution after alpha-beta-depleted transplantation in children. V was clipped by 10 bases and J by 4 bases, with 16 bases between them. The CDR3 is 13 residues long. Germline V gives CDR1 SNHLY, CDR2 FYNNEI. Preparation of the TCRbeta library used unique molecular identifiers. TCRdb re-analysed the PCR reads in MiXCR, keeping a single row per CDR3 protein. Seen here are fewer than 700,000 distinct CDR3 sequences, about an eighth observed once, and the top ten hold over 2%. The TCR sequence derives from a male patient under 18 who had a stem cell transplant for acute myeloid leukemia, so the T cells may come from the graft donor. The sample in question was PBMCs, mostly from graft donor cells, obtained 360 days after TCRalphabeta/CD19-depleted stem cell transplant. The chain links TRBV2 to TRBJ1-1; the D is unclear. The CDR3 sequence is CATRATLGTEAFF. The CDR3 DNA reads TGTGCCACCCGGGCCACCCTGGGCACTGAAGCTTTCTTT.